This T cell receptor (beta chain) derives from a study of post-analysis software for immune sequencing data. Prepared libraries of TCR beta cDNA carried unique molecular identifiers. Each CDR3 protein gets one entry after TCRdb re-called the PCR reads with MiXCR. The sample contains about 430,000 distinct CDR3 sequences, 30% to 45% of which appear only once. Worth noting for this clonotype: The antigen is unknown.

This CDR3 has 11 residues. Germline assignment: CDR1 SQVTM and CDR2 ANQGSEA. V lost 7 bases and J 1 base, leaving 8 bases between the germline ends. Findings and limits, study-wide: Roughly 5 TRBV segments, TRBV5-6, TRBV5-1 and TRBV20-1 among them, were found more frequent in patients than controls. When the samples were clustered directly with F measure, those that had been prepared in the same batch showed strong co-clustering. The study found significantly lower normalized Chao1 diversity in multiple sclerosis patients than in controls.

The rearrangement joins TRBV29-1 to TRBJ2-7; D is unclear. The sequencing sample was made of blood. The receptor was derived from a girl aged 2 to 10 with multiple sclerosis. CDR3 region: CSGSVSYEQYF. As DNA, the CDR3 is TGCAGCGGCTCAGTATCCTACGAGCAGTACTTC.